This T cell receptor (beta chain) derives from a study of blood T cell repertoires in COVID-19. Trimming cost V 2 bases and J 3 bases, with 8 bases left between them. Germline CDR1 and CDR2: MNHEY and SVGAGI. This CDR3 spans 14 amino acids. Data came from immunoSEQ multiplex PCR; TCRdb stores just in-frame clones and leaves some out. Here the sample spans approximately 130,000 clones, approximately 82% being singletons. The origin of this receptor is a man older than 75 with active or convalescent COVID-19. Material: peripheral blood. J is TRBJ1-5 and V is TRBV6-5; weak D call: TRBD1 (5 bases). The CDR3 nucleotides are TGTGCCAGCAGTTACCAGGGCAACAATCAGCCCCAGCATTTT. Amino acids: CASSYQGNNQPQHF.